This T cell receptor beta chain is drawn from a study of vaccination and CD4 T cells after COVID-19. Cultured CD4+ T-cell DNA underwent Oncomine TCR Beta short-read sequencing. TCRdb called the PCR reads again in MiXCR, with one record for every CDR3 protein. The table shows some 7,000 distinct CDR3 sequences, with 30% to 40% occurring only once. The V end was cut by 7 bases, the J end by 2 bases, with 20 bases between. In germline, CDR1 is SNHLY, CDR2 FYNNEI. CDR3 size: 16 residues. The sample holds a few counts of this clonotype. Its antigen is unidentified. Treatment here: roughly 10-day PBMC culture with coronavirus spike peptide pools or control peptides (ViraFEST assay). Samples of CD4+ T cells were obtained from the unexposed donor before the COVID-19 pandemic (2011-2018). Peptide-pool expansion of antigen-specific T cells preceded TCR sequencing in ViraFEST.

The sample was CD4+ T cells from blood, cultured in vitro. This sequence originates from a human donor in good health. The chain has TRBV2 and TRBJ1-2; TRBD1 is a possible D gene (5 bases). This chain's CDR3 is CASNPTPGSQNYGYTF. The CDR3 DNA sequence: TGTGCCAGCAATCCCACTCCAGGGAGTCAGAACTATGGCTACACCTTC. Filled out from reference TRBV2 and TRBJ1-2, the complete variable domain reads EPEVTQTPSHQVTQMGQEVILRCVPISNHLYFYWYRQILGQKVEFLVSFYNNEISEKSEIFDDQFSVERPDGSNFTLKIRSTKLEDSAMYFCASNPTPGSQNYGYTFGSGTRLTVV.